The 11 T cell receptor beta chains below come from one sample, sequenced in a study of blood T cell repertoires in COVID-19. The repertoire was sequenced with immunoSEQ multiplex PCR; TCRdb's copy has only in-frame clones and lacks some. The sample consists of roughly 250,000 clones, more than 85% of them appearing once. Sequenced input: PBMCs or T cells enriched from blood (not recorded which). All receptors derive from a woman between 50 and 59 years old who had recovered from COVID-19.

J is TRBJ2-1 and V is TRBV30; D is possibly TRBD1 (6 bases). The V gene's germline CDR1 is GTSNPN and CDR2 SVGIG (reference sequence). This CDR3 has 15 amino acids. The V gene lost 5 bases and the J gene lost 3 bases, with 17 bases spanning the gap. The CDR3 coding sequence is TGTGCCTGGTCGAGGGATCTGGACAGCTACAATGAGCAGTTCTTC. It specifies CAWSRDLDSYNEQFF.

This clone has a single count. The CDR3 DNA reads TGTGCCAGCAGCCGGGACAGGGGGGACGAGCAGTACTTC. Its protein is CASSRDRGDEQYF. V is TRBV6-5 and J is TRBJ2-7, with 11 bases lining up with TRBD1. Germline CDR1 reads MNHEY; CDR2 reads SVGAGI. The V and J ends lost 6 bases and 5 bases, in that order; junction bases with no gene match: 3. CDR3 length: 13 residues.

The chain employs TRBV11-2 and TRBJ1-2; 7 nucleotides match TRBD1. This CDR3 contains 13 residues. Germline V CDR1 and CDR2: SGHAT, FQNNGV. V lost 4 bases and J lost 2; bases outside the gene matches: 1. The CDR3 DNA is TGTGCCAGCAGCTCGGGACAGAACTATGGCTACACCTTC. This gives the protein CASSSGQNYGYTF.

This clone was detected a few times. The rearrangement joins TRBV28 to TRBJ1-5, with 9 bases identical to TRBD1. Germline CDR1 is MDHEN and CDR2 is SYDVKM. V gave up 5 bases and J gave up 3 bases; unmatched junction bases: 5. This CDR3 has 15 amino acids. DNA for the CDR3: TGTGCCAGCAGTCTTGACAGGGGGGCCAATCAGCCCCAGCATTTT. It yields the protein CASSLDRGANQPQHF.

The chain is built from TRBV7-9 and TRBJ1-2; 7 positions match TRBD1. This CDR3 has 15 amino acids. V shed 1 base, J shed 7 bases, and the junction held 9 bases outside the gene matches. The germline CDR1 and CDR2 sequences are SEHNR and FQNEAQ (reference sequence). The CDR3: CASSLGTGVVVGYTF. DNA for the CDR3: TGTGCCAGCAGCTTAGGAACAGGGGTAGTCGTTGGCTACACCTTC.

The sample holds one count of this clone. V usage is TRBV19 and J usage is TRBJ1-5; a weak D match, TRBD1 (6 bases). V was pared by 10 bases and J by 2 bases, with 15 bases between. The CDR3 sequence is 14 residues long. Germline CDR1 LNHDA, CDR2 SQIVND (reference sequence). CDR3 DNA: TGTGCCACTCATAGGGGGGGTCGCAATCAGCCCCAGCATTTT. Residues: CATHRGGRNQPQHF.

The rearrangement links TRBV7-2 to TRBJ1-2, with 11 bases identical to TRBD1. There are 18 residues in the CDR3. Germline V gene data show CDR1 as SGHTA and CDR2 as FQGNSA. J was trimmed by 1 base and V by 5 bases; bases with no gene match: 12. Here the CDR3 reads CASSVRTGGGRGNYGYTF. CDR3 nucleotide sequence: TGTGCCAGCAGCGTCAGGACAGGGGGCGGTAGGGGTAACTATGGCTACACCTTC. The full variable domain, rest sourced from reference TRBV7-2 and TRBJ1-2, is GAGVSQSPSNKVTEKGKDVELRCDPISGHTALYWYRQSLGQGLEFLIYFQGNSAPDKSGLPSDRFSAERTGGSVSTLTIQRTQQEDSAVYLCASSVRTGGGRGNYGYTFGSGTRLTVV.

The chain couples TRBV27 to TRBJ2-7; 8 nucleotides line up with TRBD2. The CDR3 sequence is 15 residues long. Per germline, CDR1 MNHEY and CDR2 SMNVEV (reference sequence). J lost 6 bases, V lost 6 bases, and 13 bases had no gene match. In DNA form, the CDR3 reads TGTGCCAGCAGCCGAGGGACTAGTAGGTTGGGCGAGCAGTACTTC. Translation gives CASSRGTSRLGEQYF.

This chain connects TRBV10-3 to TRBJ2-5; no definite D call. The CDR3 extends over 14 amino acids. Germline CDR1 is ENHRY and CDR2 is SYGVKD. Trimming removed 0 bases from V and 3 bases from J, with 8 bases in between. CDR3 loop: CAISESSTEETQYF. The DNA for the CDR3 is TGTGCCATCAGTGAGTCGAGTACAGAAGAGACCCAGTACTTC.

V is TRBV30 and J is TRBJ2-3; 9 bases are shared with TRBD1. CDR3 length: 14 residues. V lost 2 bases and J lost 3; bases outside the gene matches: 3. Germline V lookup: CDR1 GTSNPN, CDR2 SVGIG (reference sequence). The CDR3 DNA is TGTGCCTGGAGTACAGACAGGGGGACAGATACGCAGTATTTT. Residues: CAWSTDRGTDTQYF.

This clone was detected a few times. CDR3: CASSVSWAPVYGYTF. In nucleotides, the CDR3 is TGTGCCAGCAGCGTAAGCTGGGCACCGGTCTATGGCTACACCTTC. The chain carries TRBV9 and TRBJ1-2; D is unresolved. This CDR3 region has 15 residues. V was cut by 1 base and J by 4 bases, with 14 bases left in between. CDR1 SGDLS and CDR2 YYNGEE come from the germline V gene.